One and the same sample provided the 11 T cell receptor beta chains below, sequenced in a study of response to subunit inactivated influenza vaccine. MiXCR was run by TCRdb on the RT-PCR reads, yielding one entry per CDR3 protein. The table includes around 520,000 distinct CDR3 sequences, about 25% detected once. The sequencing here drew on CD4+ T cells sorted from PBMCs, taken roughly 5 days after vaccination. The receptors were sampled from a man in his fifties who received an inactivated influenza vaccine.

The V gene is TRBV12-3 or TRBV12-4, the J gene TRBJ2-3; the D gene is possibly TRBD1 (5 bases). V lost 6 bases to trimming and J lost 11 bases, with 18 bases between them. This CDR3 is built from 13 residues. The CDR3 region is CASRTVGEGKQYF. For the CDR3, the DNA is TGTGCCAGCAGGACGGTAGGGGAAGGAAAGCAGTATTTT.

There are many counts of this clonotype. The CDR3 bases are TGTGCCAGCAGCTTGCCCAGCTCGGGAGATACGCAGTATTTT. It encodes CASSLPSSGDTQYF. The chain combines TRBV11-2 with TRBJ2-3; D gene uncertain. V was trimmed by 3 bases and J by 5 bases, leaving 12 bases between them. Germline V gene lookup returns CDR1 SGHAT and CDR2 FQNNGV. This CDR3 has 14 amino acids.

This clonotype showed up many times. The chain employs TRBV5-6 and TRBJ2-1; TRBD2 agrees at 8 bases. Germline trimming cut 1 base from V and 9 bases from J; bases unmatched to any gene: 9. Germline assignment: CDR1 SGHDT and CDR2 YYEEEE. The CDR3 is 15 residues long. Written as DNA, the CDR3 is TGTGCCAGCAGCTTGATGACGAGCGGGAGCGGTGAGCAGTTCTTC. Translating it yields CASSLMTSGSGEQFF.

This clonotype was seen more than once but under ten times. This chain links TRBV28 with TRBJ2-7, with D tentatively TRBD2 (6 bases). Per the germline V gene, CDR1 is MDHEN and CDR2 is SYDVKM. The CDR3 sequence is 15 residues long. Trimming cost V 6 bases and J 3 bases, with 18 bases left between them. Here the CDR3 DNA reads TGTGCCAGCAGCTTTGCGGGGAGAAACCTCTACGAGCAGTACTTC. This sequence encodes CASSFAGRNLYEQYF.

There are a few counts of this clonotype. The V and J genes are TRBV12-3 or TRBV12-4 and TRBJ1-2; a possible D gene is TRBD1 (6 bases). V was pared by 1 base and J by 4 bases, with 10 bases between. The CDR3 extends over 14 amino acids. The CDR3 nucleotides are TGTGCCAGCAGTTTAGGTTCGGACAGCTATGGCTACACCTTC. Protein: CASSLGSDSYGYTF.

V is TRBV11-1 and J is TRBJ2-7, with TRBD1 matching over 7 bases. Trimming took 6 bases from V and 2 from J; bases not matched to a gene: 13. There are 16 residues in the CDR3. CDR1 is SGHAT, CDR2 FQDESV, per germline (reference sequence). CDR3 nucleotide sequence: TGTGCCAGCAGATCAGAACAGGGGCGAGGACCCTACGAGCAGTACTTC. Translation: CASRSEQGRGPYEQYF.

V usage is TRBV11-2 and J usage is TRBJ2-7; D gene uncertain. Germline-derived CDR1 and CDR2 are SGHAT and FQNNGV. Trimming took off 2 bases at V and 3 bases at J, with 14 bases between the two ends. This CDR3 region has 15 residues. As DNA, the CDR3 is TGTGCCAGCAGCTTAAGATCGTCGGCGAACTACGAGCAGTACTTC. Amino acids: CASSLRSSANYEQYF.

This chain connects TRBV6-2 or TRBV6-3 to TRBJ2-1; D is ambiguous. Between the trimmed V and J ends, which lost 4 bases and 7 bases, there was a span of 14 bases. Germline-derived CDR1 and CDR2 are MNHEY and SVGEGT. The CDR3 loop spans 14 amino acids. CDR3: CASSSRTPTNEQFF. CDR3 DNA sequence: TGTGCCAGCAGTTCTCGAACCCCAACAAATGAGCAGTTCTTC.

The V gene is TRBV6-1, the J gene TRBJ2-7; TRBD1 matches at 7 bases. CDR1 and CDR2 (germline): MNHNS, SASEGT. The CDR3 is 13 residues long. V shed 6 bases, J shed 5 bases, and the junction held 7 bases outside the gene matches. The CDR3: CASRPTGNHEQYF. Here the CDR3 DNA reads TGTGCCAGCAGACCGACAGGGAACCACGAGCAGTACTTC.

This clonotype occurred a few times. The genes are TRBV20-1 and TRBJ1-5; D gene ambiguous. Trimming stripped 6 bases from V and 4 bases from J, with 13 bases between. CDR3 length: 13 residues. Germline V gene sequence: CDR1 DFQATT, CDR2 SNEGSKA (reference sequence). The DNA for the CDR3 is TGCAGTGCGGCCGGGGTGGGGAATCAGCCCCAGCATTTT. Translating gives CSAAGVGNQPQHF.

This clonotype was recorded a few times. The chain employs TRBV20-1 and TRBJ2-7; D perhaps matches TRBD2 (6 bases). V lost 2 bases to trimming and J lost 7 bases, with 21 bases between them. Germline V gives CDR1 DFQATT, CDR2 SNEGSKA (reference sequence). The CDR3 totals 15 residues. CDR3 sequence (DNA): TGCAGTGCTAGAAATCGAGGGACTTCCCGCATGGAGCAGTACTTC. Translating it yields CSARNRGTSRMEQYF.